This T cell receptor (beta chain) emerged from a study of cytomegalovirus exposure and HLA in healthy donors. CDR3 size: 13 residues. Germline lookup yields CDR1 MNHEY and CDR2 SVGAGI. The ends were cut back, 5 bases at V and 1 base at J, with 8 bases in the middle. Data came from immunoSEQ multiplex PCR; TCRdb stores just in-frame clones and leaves some out. The sample lists more than 110,000 clones; approximately 84% were seen once. This clone has only a few counts. This chain links TRBV6-5 with TRBJ1-1; D may be TRBD1 (6 bases). Sequenced sample: PBMCs. The receptor comes from a woman in her 30s in good health and CMV-seronegative. CDR3 nucleotides: TGTGCCAGCAGTCTACAGGGGAACACTGAAGCTTTCTTT. As protein: CASSLQGNTEAFF.